The 20 T cell receptor beta chains below were found in one sample sequenced in a study of T cell changes during pregnancy in multiple sclerosis. The method was immunoSEQ multiplex PCR; TCRdb's version includes in-frame clones alone and lacks a portion of them. The profile shows about 69,000 clones, around 92% of them singletons. The specimen comprised peripheral blood, sampled in the third trimester of pregnancy. These receptor sequences come from a female donor in good health, enrolled as a control in a pregnancy study.

This chain links TRBV9 with TRBJ2-7; TRBD1 matches at 7 bases. Germline CDR1 and CDR2: SGDLS and YYNGEE. The CDR3 loop spans 16 amino acids. V was clipped by 0 bases and J by 5 bases; unmatched bases: 11. The CDR3 bases are TGTGCCAGCAGCGTAGAAGAGAGCGGACAGGCCAACGAGCAGTACTTC. Translation: CASSVEESGQANEQYF.

The chain links TRBV27 to TRBJ1-5, with TRBD1 matching 9 bases. This CDR3 is 20 amino acids long. The V gene's germline CDR1 is MNHEY and CDR2 SMNVEV (reference sequence). J lost 2 bases, V lost 0 bases, and 14 bases had no gene match. The CDR3 reads CASSLSSRDREGMGNQPQHF. For the CDR3, the DNA is TGTGCCAGCAGTTTATCGAGCCGGGACAGGGAAGGAATGGGCAATCAGCCCCAGCATTTT.

V usage is TRBV2 and J usage is TRBJ1-2; D unclear. The CDR3 is made up of 12 amino acids. Trimming took off 6 bases at V and 0 bases at J, with 5 bases between the two ends. Germline V gene sequence: CDR1 SNHLY, CDR2 FYNNEI. This CDR3 reads CASSTPNYGYTF. The CDR3, as DNA: TGTGCCAGCAGCACTCCTAACTATGGCTACACCTTC.

The chain couples TRBV20-1 to TRBJ1-2; D may be TRBD1 (5 bases). This CDR3 contains 11 residues. V dropped 3 bases and J dropped 5 bases, with 7 bases sitting between them. Per germline, CDR1 DFQATT and CDR2 SNEGSKA (reference sequence). Here the CDR3 DNA reads TGCAGTGCTAGGACAGAGTATGGCTACACCTTC. Translating gives CSARTEYGYTF.

The rearrangement uses TRBV10-3 and TRBJ1-2, with 9 nucleotides matching TRBD1. J was trimmed by 7 bases and V by 3 bases; bases with no gene match: 6. This CDR3 has 14 residues. Germline V CDR1 and CDR2: ENHRY, SYGVKD. The CDR3 protein is CAISDLQGAGGYTF. The DNA for the CDR3 is TGTGCCATCAGTGATTTACAGGGGGCGGGTGGCTACACCTTC.

The V gene is TRBV9, the J gene TRBJ2-7, with D perhaps TRBD2 (6 bases). From germline, CDR1 is SGDLS and CDR2 YYNGEE. CDR3 length: 15 amino acids. V was cut by 2 bases and J by 0 bases, with 12 bases left in between. CDR3 DNA: TGTGCCAGCAGCGTGGGGGGAAGGGACTCCTACGAGCAGTACTTC. Translation: CASSVGGRDSYEQYF.

The chain joins TRBV10-3 to TRBJ1-2, with D unresolved. CDR1 is ENHRY, CDR2 SYGVKD, per germline. The germline V and J ends were trimmed by 2 bases and 7 bases, with 8 bases remaining between them. This CDR3 has 12 amino acids. The CDR3 spells CAISEGSRGYTF. For the CDR3, the DNA is TGTGCCATCAGTGAGGGCTCCCGTGGCTACACCTTC.

The V call is TRBV4-2, the J call TRBJ1-1; TRBD1 agrees at 9 bases. The CDR3 consists of 14 residues. The V gene's germline CDR1 is LGHNA and CDR2 YNFKEQ. Losses at the gene ends were 1 base for V and 10 bases for J; bases not matched to a gene: 7. The DNA for the CDR3 is TGTGCCAGCAGCCAAGCCGGGACAGGGACACGAGCTTTCTTT. Translated, it gives CASSQAGTGTRAFF.

Here the CDR3 reads CASSMRQGVFNEQYF. The CDR3 DNA follows: TGTGCCAGTAGTATGCGGCAGGGGGTGTTTAACGAGCAGTACTTC. The chain couples TRBV19 to TRBJ2-7; 7 nucleotides line up with TRBD1. The ends lost 3 bases at V and 5 bases at J; junction bases unmatched: 10. CDR3 length: 15 residues. From germline, CDR1 is LNHDA and CDR2 SQIVND (reference sequence).

This chain uses TRBV10-3 with TRBJ1-5, with a tentative D call TRBD1 (5 bases). Trimming left V 6 bases short and J 1 base short, with 10 bases between. Germline V CDR1 and CDR2: ENHRY, SYGVKD. The CDR3 is 14 residues long. As DNA, the CDR3 is TGTGCCATCAGCAGGGAGGGGAGCAATCAGCCCCAGCATTTT. This encodes CAISREGSNQPQHF.

A single count supports this clone. The rearrangement uses TRBV2 and TRBJ2-2, with a weak D call TRBD2 (7 bases). The CDR3 is made up of 13 amino acids. Per germline, CDR1 SNHLY and CDR2 FYNNEI. V lost 11 bases and J 5 bases, leaving 15 bases between the germline ends. CDR3 sequence reads: CAGARGGTGELFF. CDR3 nucleotides: TGTGCCGGTGCGAGGGGGGGGACCGGGGAGCTGTTTTTT. The full variable domain, in which reference TRBV2 and TRBJ2-2 provide the parts outside the CDR3, is EPEVTQTPSHQVTQMGQEVILRCVPISNHLYFYWYRQILGQKVEFLVSFYNNEISEKSEIFDDQFSVERPDGSNFTLKIRSTKLEDSAMYFCAGARGGTGELFFGEGSRLTVL.

This chain joins TRBV2 and TRBJ2-5, with a tentative D call TRBD2 (6 bases). Germline V gene lookup returns CDR1 SNHLY and CDR2 FYNNEI. Deletions cut 8 bases from V and 2 bases from J, with 27 bases between. The CDR3 loop spans 18 amino acids. CDR3 sequence (DNA): TGTGCCAGCGCCCCAAACTTCTCGGGAGCAACAATTCAAGAGACCCAGTACTTC. Its protein product is CASAPNFSGATIQETQYF.

V is TRBV6-6 and J is TRBJ2-1; 8 positions agree with TRBD2. CDR1 and CDR2 from the germline V gene are MNHNY and SVGAGI (reference sequence). This CDR3 has 13 amino acids. Trimming removed 2 bases from V and 10 bases from J; junction bases left unmatched: 4. CDR3 sequence (DNA): TGTGCCAGCAGTTACGCGGGGGGTCGGGAGCAGTTCTTC. It specifies CASSYAGGREQFF.

The chain employs TRBV28 and TRBJ1-1, with 7 bases identical to TRBD1. The germline V gene encodes CDR1 MDHEN and CDR2 SYDVKM. With V trimmed by 6 bases and J by 3 bases, 10 bases remained unmatched. The CDR3 has 15 residues. CDR3 DNA: TGTGCCAGCAGAGTGACAGGGACGGGGGACACTGAAGCTTTCTTT. Amino acid sequence: CASRVTGTGDTEAFF.

The chain uses TRBV5-1 and TRBJ2-2, with 8 positions matching TRBD2. CDR1 is SGHRS and CDR2 is YFSETQ in the germline V gene. The V segment lost 4 bases and the J segment 1 base; nucleotides outside the gene matches: 6. The CDR3 sequence is 16 residues long. For the CDR3, the DNA is TGCGCCAGCAGCCCGATAGCGGGAATGAACACCGGGGAGCTGTTTTTT. Amino acid sequence: CASSPIAGMNTGELFF.

The V and J genes are TRBV7-8 and TRBJ2-7; 9 nucleotides agree with TRBD1. In germline, CDR1 is SGHVS, CDR2 FQNEAQ. V gave up 3 bases and J gave up 2 bases; unmatched junction bases: 5. This CDR3 is 15 amino acids long. Written as DNA, the CDR3 is TGTGCCAGCAGCTTTGGGGACAGGGCGACCTACGAGCAGTACTTC. As protein: CASSFGDRATYEQYF.

This sequence joins TRBV7-2 and TRBJ1-2, with D possibly being TRBD1 (5 bases). CDR3 length: 16 amino acids. Germline CDR1 reads SGHTA; CDR2 reads FQGNSA. Trimming took off 5 bases at V and 0 bases at J, with 16 bases between the two ends. In nucleotides, the CDR3 is TGTGCCAGCAGCCGAAACACAGGCCTAGCTAACTATGGCTACACCTTC. Protein: CASSRNTGLANYGYTF.

The J gene is TRBJ1-2, the V gene TRBV4-1; D is perhaps TRBD1 (5 bases). There are 18 residues in the CDR3. CDR1 is MGHRA, CDR2 YSYEKL, per germline. Deletions cut 1 base from V and 6 bases from J, with 24 bases between. The CDR3 region has the DNA TGCGCCAGCAGCCAAGGGGGGGTCGGGGGGAGATTCATGAATGGCTACACCTTC. Translated, it gives CASSQGGVGGRFMNGYTF.

The V gene is TRBV19, the J gene TRBJ2-1; 8 nucleotides match TRBD2. The CDR3 is made up of 16 amino acids. CDR1 and CDR2 from the germline V gene are LNHDA and SQIVND (reference sequence). V was clipped by 3 bases and J by 4 bases; unmatched bases: 8. For the CDR3, the DNA is TGTGCCAGTAGTATGCCTCCGGGGGGGAGATACAATGAGCAGTTCTTC. Protein: CASSMPPGGRYNEQFF.

J is TRBJ2-5 and V is TRBV2, with TRBD2 identical over 9 bases. The germline gives CDR1 SNHLY, CDR2 FYNNEI. The CDR3 is made up of 15 amino acids. Unmatched junction bases numbered 6, after V lost 6 bases and J lost 1 base. CDR3 sequence (DNA): TGTGCCAGCAGGCAGACTAGCGGCCCCCAAGAGACCCAGTACTTC. It yields the protein CASRQTSGPQETQYF.